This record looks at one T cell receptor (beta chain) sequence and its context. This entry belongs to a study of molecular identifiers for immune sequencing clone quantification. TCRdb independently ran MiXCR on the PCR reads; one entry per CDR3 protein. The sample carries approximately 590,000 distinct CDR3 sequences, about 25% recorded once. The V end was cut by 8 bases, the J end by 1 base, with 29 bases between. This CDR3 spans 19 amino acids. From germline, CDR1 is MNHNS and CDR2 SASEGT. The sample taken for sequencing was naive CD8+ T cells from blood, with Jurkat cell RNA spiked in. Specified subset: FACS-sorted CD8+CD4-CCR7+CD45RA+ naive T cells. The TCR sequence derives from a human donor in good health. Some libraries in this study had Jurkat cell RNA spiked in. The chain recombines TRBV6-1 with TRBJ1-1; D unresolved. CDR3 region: CASCIPRLHTLVANTEAFF. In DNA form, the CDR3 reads TGTGCCAGCTGCATACCACGCCTCCACACCCTTGTGGCGAACACTGAAGCTTTCTTT.